Shown below are 25 T cell receptor beta chains from a single sample sequenced in a study of blood T cell repertoires in COVID-19. The repertoire was sequenced with immunoSEQ multiplex PCR; TCRdb's copy has only in-frame clones and lacks some. The sample holds 140,000 to 150,000 clones; approximately 90% are singletons and the top ten take under 3%. Source material: peripheral blood. The receptor set was obtained from a man in his 60s with active or convalescent COVID-19.

This clone came up once. The chain is built from TRBV7-2 and TRBJ2-7, with TRBD1 matching 7 bases. V was clipped by 4 bases and J by 3 bases; unmatched bases: 9. Germline CDR1 reads SGHTA; CDR2 reads FQGNSA. The CDR3 is 15 residues long. Written as DNA, the CDR3 is TGTGCCAGCAGCTCTCCGGGACAGATTCACTACGAGCAGTACTTC. Amino acid sequence: CASSSPGQIHYEQYF.

The chain carries TRBV27 and TRBJ1-2, with D perhaps matching TRBD1 (6 bases). With 6 bases removed from V and 3 bases from J, the gap between germline ends came to 14 bases. The CDR3 is 14 residues long. Germline V gene data show CDR1 as MNHEY and CDR2 as SMNVEV (reference sequence). The CDR3 here is CASSLTGLHYGYTF. The CDR3 bases are TGTGCCAGCAGCTTAACAGGGTTACACTATGGCTACACCTTC.

The J gene is TRBJ1-6, the V gene TRBV4-3; D ambiguous. Germline V gene data show CDR1 as LGHNA and CDR2 as YSLEER. The CDR3 length is 13 residues. Trimming removed 0 bases at V and 13 bases at J, with 10 bases between. The CDR3 spells CASSQDGGRPLHF. In DNA, the CDR3 is TGCGCCAGCAGCCAAGATGGCGGGCGGCCCCTCCACTTT.

V usage is TRBV6-6 and J usage is TRBJ1-4; 9 bases map to TRBD1. CDR1 and CDR2 (germline): MNHNY, SVGAGI (reference sequence). V shed 6 bases and J 7 bases; nucleotides not matched to a gene: 9. This CDR3 region has 15 residues. CDR3 bases: TGTGCCAGCAGGCTCCAACAGGGGGCGGCTGAAAAACTGTTTTTT. Its translation: CASRLQQGAAEKLFF.

J is TRBJ1-2 and V is TRBV19; 7 bases line up with TRBD1. This CDR3 is 13 amino acids long. The germline V gene encodes CDR1 LNHDA and CDR2 SQIVND (reference sequence). J lost 4 bases, V lost 10 bases, and 9 bases had no gene match. As DNA, the CDR3 is TGTGCCACCAGACGGACAGGCGGCTATGGCTACACCTTC. This sequence encodes CATRRTGGYGYTF.

The V and J genes are TRBV6-5 and TRBJ2-1; no reliable D call. The germline gives CDR1 MNHEY, CDR2 SVGAGI. The ends were cut back, 7 bases at V and 6 bases at J, with 7 bases in the middle. The CDR3 length is 11 residues. The CDR3 here is CASKRSNEQFF. DNA for the CDR3: TGTGCCAGCAAGAGGAGCAATGAGCAGTTCTTC.

The J gene is TRBJ1-6, the V gene TRBV5-5; 10 bases line up with TRBD1. V was clipped by 3 bases and J by 8 bases; unmatched bases: 2. The CDR3 runs to 14 residues. The germline V gene encodes CDR1 SGHKS and CDR2 YYEKEE (reference sequence). In DNA form, the CDR3 reads TGTGCCAGCAGCTATGGGACAGGGGATTCACCCCTCCACTTT. Protein product: CASSYGTGDSPLHF.

The chain uses TRBV4-2 and TRBJ1-1, with TRBD1 matching 7 bases. The CDR3 extends over 15 amino acids. From germline, CDR1 is LGHNA and CDR2 YNFKEQ. The ends lost 0 bases at V and 6 bases at J; junction bases unmatched: 7. The CDR3 loop reads CASSQEEARGAEAFF. In nucleotides, the CDR3 is TGTGCCAGCAGCCAAGAGGAGGCCAGGGGGGCTGAAGCTTTCTTT.

In DNA form, the CDR3 reads TGTGCCAGCAGCTTGGGAGACAGGACCTACGAGCAGTACTTC. It specifies CASSLGDRTYEQYF. The V gene is TRBV5-6, the J gene TRBJ2-7; possibly TRBD1 for D (6 bases). CDR3 size: 14 residues. Germline values: CDR1 SGHDT, CDR2 YYEEEE. The V and J ends lost 0 bases and 2 bases respectively, with 9 bases between them.

This chain links TRBV7-2 with TRBJ1-5, with 7 bases aligning to TRBD1. Germline V gene sequence: CDR1 SGHTA, CDR2 FQGNSA. After removal of 6 bases from V and 6 bases from J, the junction contained 5 bases not matched to a gene. The CDR3 contains 13 residues. The CDR3 loop reads CASSPDRVQPQHF. The DNA of the CDR3 is TGTGCCAGCAGTCCTGACAGGGTTCAGCCCCAGCATTTT.

The V call is TRBV7-9, the J call TRBJ2-7, with 13 bases lining up with TRBD2. The germline V gene has CDR1 SEHNR and CDR2 FQNEAQ (reference sequence). This CDR3 is built from 15 residues. After removal of 5 bases from V and 4 bases from J, the junction contained 5 bases not matched to a gene. The CDR3 region has the DNA TGTGCCAGCAGCACAAGACTAGCGGGGGGATACGAGCAGTACTTC. As protein: CASSTRLAGGYEQYF. Using reference TRBV7-9 and TRBJ2-7 for the parts outside the CDR3, the full variable domain is DTGVSQNPRHKITKRGQNVTFRCDPISEHNRLYWYRQTLGQGPEFLTYFQNEAQLEKSRLLSDRFSAERPKGSFSTLEIQRTEQGDSAMYLCASSTRLAGGYEQYFGPGTRLTVT.

The CDR3, as DNA: TGTGCCACCAGCAGAGATAAAAGGCGGGACCCTTTAAACGAGCAGTACTTC. It codes for CATSRDKRRDPLNEQYF. This chain uses TRBV15 with TRBJ2-7, with D tentatively TRBD2 (6 bases). This CDR3 is 17 amino acids long. Germline V CDR1 and CDR2: LNHNV, YYDKDF (reference sequence). Trimming cost V 0 bases and J 5 bases, with 20 bases left between them.

The rearrangement joins TRBV3-1 (or the pseudogene TRBV3-2) to TRBJ2-2; D gene unclear. The CDR3 has 11 residues. V shed 8 bases and J shed 5 bases, with 6 bases lying between them. Germline CDR1 and CDR2: LGHDT and YNNKEL (reference sequence). The CDR3 DNA follows: TGTGCCAGCGTTTCGACCGGGGAGCTGTTTTTT. Amino acid sequence: CASVSTGELFF.

This chain connects TRBV4-3 to TRBJ1-4; 7 bases align to TRBD1. Germline V CDR1 and CDR2: LGHNA, YSLEER. The V segment lost 4 bases and the J segment 2 bases; nucleotides outside the gene matches: 4. The length of the CDR3 is 15 residues. The CDR3 sequence is CASSLEGQTNEKLFF. The CDR3 nucleotides read TGCGCCAGCAGCCTCGAGGGACAGACTAATGAAAAACTGTTTTTT.

Only one count was recorded for this clone. The chain couples TRBV29-1 to TRBJ1-2; no clear D gene. The CDR3 totals 11 residues. Per germline, CDR1 SQVTM and CDR2 ANQGSEA. The V end was cut by 5 bases, the J end by 5 bases, with 9 bases between. CDR3 nucleotides: TGCAGCGTTTTCACCGGGTATGGCTACACCTTC. Translating it yields CSVFTGYGYTF. The variable domain in full, completed from reference TRBV29-1 and TRBJ1-2, reads SAVISQKPSRDICQRGTSLTIQCQVDSQVTMMFWYRQQPGQSLTLIATANQGSEATYESGFVIDKFPISRPNLTFSTLTVSNMSPEDSSIYLCSVFTGYGYTFGSGTRLTVV.

This sequence joins TRBV4-3 and TRBJ2-5; D gene ambiguous. This CDR3 contains 13 residues. CDR1 and CDR2 from the germline V gene are LGHNA and YSLEER. Trimming removed 3 bases from V and 1 base from J, with 6 bases in between. The CDR3 bases are TGCGCCAGCAGCCAGGGCAGCCAAGAGACCCAGTACTTC. This codes for CASSQGSQETQYF.

The chain joins TRBV7-3 to TRBJ2-1; 11 bases fit TRBD2. Germline V CDR1 and CDR2: SGHTA, FQGTGA. V lost 2 bases to trimming and J lost 0 bases; unmatched junction nucleotides: 3. This CDR3 has 17 amino acids. The DNA for the CDR3 is TGTGCCAGCAGCTTAGATAGCGGGGGGGTCTCCTACAATGAGCAGTTCTTC. Protein product: CASSLDSGGVSYNEQFF.

This clone was observed once. The chain combines TRBV14 with TRBJ1-4; no firm D call. The CDR3 spans 15 residues. V was cut by 0 bases and J by 8 bases, with 13 bases left in between. CDR1 is SGHDN, CDR2 FVKESK, per germline. CDR3 residues: CASSQDGGLPEKLFF. In nucleotides, the CDR3 is TGTGCCAGCAGCCAAGATGGTGGACTCCCCGAAAAACTGTTTTTT.

The chain has TRBV5-4 and TRBJ2-2; D unclear. This CDR3 region has 15 residues. V gave up 7 bases and J gave up 3 bases, with 16 bases separating them. Germline-derived CDR1 and CDR2 are SGHNT and YYREEE (reference sequence). The DNA for the CDR3 is TGTGCCAGCGAGGATAAGGTTCGGGACACCGGGGAGCTGTTTTTT. Translated: CASEDKVRDTGELFF.

Notes on this clone: At one end the junction does not follow the germline gene, possibly because of a read error. The chain uses TRBV6-1 and TRBJ1-5; tentatively, D is TRBD1 (6 bases). The CDR3 totals 16 residues. Germline-derived CDR1 and CDR2 are MNHNS and SASEGT. The CDR3 loop reads CANSGQQGRGNQPQHF. DNA of the CDR3: TGTGCCAACAGTGGACAACAGGGAAGAGGCAATCAGCCCCAGCATTTT.

The J gene is TRBJ2-3, the V gene TRBV7-7, with 8 bases lining up with TRBD1. This CDR3 region has 15 residues. Germline V lookup: CDR1 SSHAT, CDR2 FNYEAQ (reference sequence). The J segment lost 3 bases and the V segment lost 3 bases, leaving 5 bases of the junction unmatched. DNA of the CDR3: TGTGCCAGCAGCTTGGCCGGACAGGGAACAGATACGCAGTATTTT. Translated, it gives CASSLAGQGTDTQYF.

This clone has a single count. The V and J genes are TRBV5-1 and TRBJ1-2, with D possibly TRBD1 on 5 matching bases. The CDR3 spans 14 residues. Germline CDR1 is SGHRS and CDR2 is YFSETQ. Trimming pared 0 bases from V and 6 bases from J, leaving 12 bases between. The CDR3 loop reads CASSLDQLGDGYTF. As DNA, the CDR3 is TGCGCCAGCAGCTTGGACCAGTTAGGGGATGGCTACACCTTC.

The V call is TRBV19, the J call TRBJ2-1; a possible D gene is TRBD1 (6 bases). Germline values: CDR1 LNHDA, CDR2 SQIVND (reference sequence). Trimming shortened V by 0 bases and J by 4 bases, and 10 bases separated the two germline ends. CDR3 size: 15 residues. CDR3 sequence: CASSIDRTAYNEQFF. In nucleotides, the CDR3 is TGTGCCAGTAGTATAGATCGGACAGCATACAATGAGCAGTTCTTC.

The chain is built from TRBV9 and TRBJ2-3; 12 nucleotides line up with TRBD2. J was trimmed by 4 bases and V by 4 bases; bases with no gene match: 7. CDR3 size: 16 residues. Germline V CDR1 and CDR2: SGDLS, YYNGEE. The CDR3 loop is CASSSTSGSRADTQYF. The CDR3 region has the DNA TGTGCCAGCAGCTCGACTAGCGGGAGTCGGGCAGATACGCAGTATTTT.

The chain links TRBV11-3 to TRBJ2-7; TRBD1 aligns across 8 bases. This CDR3 region has 14 residues. The J segment lost 0 bases and the V segment lost 4 bases, leaving 2 bases of the junction unmatched. Per germline, CDR1 SGHNT and CDR2 YENEEA. CDR3 coding DNA: TGTGCCAGCAGCTACGGACAGGGCTCCTACGAGCAGTACTTC. Translated, it gives CASSYGQGSYEQYF.